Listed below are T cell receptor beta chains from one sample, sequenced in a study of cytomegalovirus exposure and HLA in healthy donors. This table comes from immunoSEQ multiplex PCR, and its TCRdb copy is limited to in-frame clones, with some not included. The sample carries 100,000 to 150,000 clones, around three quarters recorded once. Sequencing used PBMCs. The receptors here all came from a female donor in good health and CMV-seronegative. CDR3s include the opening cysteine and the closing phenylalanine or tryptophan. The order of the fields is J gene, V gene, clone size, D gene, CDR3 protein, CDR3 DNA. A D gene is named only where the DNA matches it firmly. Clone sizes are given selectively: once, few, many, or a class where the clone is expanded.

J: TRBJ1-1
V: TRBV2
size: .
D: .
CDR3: CASKRNTEAFF
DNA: TGTGCCAGCAAGCGGAACACTGAAGCTTTCTTT

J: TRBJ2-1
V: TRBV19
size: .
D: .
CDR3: CASTRRGGSYNEQFF
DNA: TGTGCCAGTACCCGTAGGGGAGGATCCTACAATGAGCAGTTCTTC

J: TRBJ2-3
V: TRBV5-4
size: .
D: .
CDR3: CASSHSSDTQYF
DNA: TGTGCCAGCAGCCACAGTTCAGATACGCAGTATTTT

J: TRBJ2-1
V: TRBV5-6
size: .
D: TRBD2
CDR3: CASTGTTYNEQFF
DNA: TGTGCCAGTACCGGGACTACCTACAATGAGCAGTTCTTC

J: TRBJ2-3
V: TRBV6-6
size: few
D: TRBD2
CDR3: CASTPRTSGTDTQYF
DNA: TGTGCCAGCACCCCTCGGACTAGCGGCACAGATACGCAGTATTTT

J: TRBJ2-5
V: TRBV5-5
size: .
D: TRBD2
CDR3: CASSLDGGETQYF
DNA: TGTGCCAGCAGCTTGGACGGGGGGGAGACCCAGTACTTC

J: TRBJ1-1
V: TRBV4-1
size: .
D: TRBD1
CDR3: CASSQGQGVTEAFF
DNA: TGCGCCAGCAGCCAGGGACAGGGAGTCACTGAAGCTTTCTTT

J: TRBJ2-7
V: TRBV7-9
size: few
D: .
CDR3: CSSSLSNEQYF
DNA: TGTTCCAGCAGCTTGAGCAACGAGCAGTACTTC

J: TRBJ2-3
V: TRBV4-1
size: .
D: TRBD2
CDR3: CASSQEKGASGATDTQYF
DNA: TGCGCCAGCAGCCAAGAAAAGGGGGCTAGCGGGGCAACAGATACGCAGTATTTT

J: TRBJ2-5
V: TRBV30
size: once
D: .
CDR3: CAWTSGYSSQETQYF
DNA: TGTGCCTGGACTTCTGGTTACAGTTCCCAAGAGACCCAGTACTTC

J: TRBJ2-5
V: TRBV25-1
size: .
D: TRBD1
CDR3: CASSEWGQGRQETQYF
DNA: TGTGCCAGCAGTGAATGGGGACAGGGGCGGCAAGAGACCCAGTACTTC

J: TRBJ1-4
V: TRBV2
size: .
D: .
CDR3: CASSNSGIRGEKLFF
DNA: TGTGCCAGCAGTAACTCCGGGATCCGGGGAGAAAAACTGTTTTTT

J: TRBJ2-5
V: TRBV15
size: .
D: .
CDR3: CATSDWAGIETQYF
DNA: TGTGCCACCAGCGATTGGGCAGGGATAGAGACCCAGTACTTC

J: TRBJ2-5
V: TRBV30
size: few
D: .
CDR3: CAWSPTRRETQYF
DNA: TGTGCCTGGAGTCCGACTAGAAGAGAGACCCAGTACTTC

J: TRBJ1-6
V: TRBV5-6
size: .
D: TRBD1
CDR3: CASSSTGTGFSPLHF
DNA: TGTGCCAGCAGCTCCACCGGGACAGGTTTTTCACCCCTCCACTTT

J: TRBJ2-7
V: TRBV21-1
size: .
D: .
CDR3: CASSKGRSAFSSYEQYF
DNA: TGTGCCAGCAGCAAGGGGAGGTCGGCTTTTAGCTCCTACGAGCAGTACTTC

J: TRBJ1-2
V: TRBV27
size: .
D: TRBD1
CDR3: CASSFSHITGGADYGYTF
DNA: TGTGCCAGCAGTTTCAGCCATATCACAGGGGGCGCGGACTATGGCTACACCTTC

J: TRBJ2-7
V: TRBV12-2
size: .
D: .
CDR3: CASRHRGDPTYEQYF
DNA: TGTGCAAGTCGCCATCGGGGGGACCCAACCTACGAGCAGTACTTC

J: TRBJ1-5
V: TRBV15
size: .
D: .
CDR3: CATSRDFASNQPQHF
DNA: TGTGCCACCAGCAGGGACTTCGCAAGCAATCAGCCCCAGCATTTT

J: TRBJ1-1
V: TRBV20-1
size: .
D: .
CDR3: CSASATGEAFF
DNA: TGCAGTGCTAGCGCCACAGGGGAAGCTTTCTTT

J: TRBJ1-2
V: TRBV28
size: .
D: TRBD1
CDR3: CASSVQTGGGYTF
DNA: TGTGCCAGCAGTGTCCAGACAGGGGGTGGCTACACCTTC

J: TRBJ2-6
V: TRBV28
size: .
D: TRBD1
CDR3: CASSRTGGRSGANVLTF
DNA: TGTGCCAGCAGCCGGACAGGGGGACGCTCTGGGGCCAACGTCCTGACTTTC

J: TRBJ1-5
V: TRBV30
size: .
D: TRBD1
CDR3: CAWSAGQGNQPQHF
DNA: TGTGCCTGGAGTGCGGGACAGGGGAATCAGCCCCAGCATTTT

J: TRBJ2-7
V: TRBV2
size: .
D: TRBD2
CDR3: CASRVAGEWYEQYF
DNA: TGTGCCAGCAGGGTAGCGGGAGAATGGTACGAGCAGTACTTC

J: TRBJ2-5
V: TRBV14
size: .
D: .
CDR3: CASSQLAQETQYF
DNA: TGTGCCAGCAGCCAATTAGCACAAGAGACCCAGTACTTC

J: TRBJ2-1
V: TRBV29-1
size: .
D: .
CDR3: CSVDEGQGHHALFF
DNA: TGCAGCGTTGATGAAGGGCAGGGACACCACGCCCTGTTCTTC

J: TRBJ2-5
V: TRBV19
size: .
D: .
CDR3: CASSYLWESETQYF
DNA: TGTGCCAGTAGTTACCTCTGGGAGTCGGAGACCCAGTACTTC

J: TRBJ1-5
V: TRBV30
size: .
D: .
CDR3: CAWSGLAGSRNQPQHF
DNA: TGTGCCTGGAGCGGACTTGCGGGGTCACGGAATCAGCCCCAGCATTTT

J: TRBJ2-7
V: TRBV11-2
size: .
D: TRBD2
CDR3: CASRISLAGLYEQYF
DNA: TGTGCCAGCAGGATCTCGCTAGCGGGCTTATACGAGCAGTACTTC

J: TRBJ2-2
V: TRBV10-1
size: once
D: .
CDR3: CASSDPRDRTGELFF
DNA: TGCGCCAGCAGTGACCCCAGGGATCGGACCGGGGAGCTGTTTTTT

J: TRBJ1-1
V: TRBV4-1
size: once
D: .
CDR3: CASSQVEGVNTEAFF
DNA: TGCGCCAGCAGCCAAGTAGAGGGAGTGAACACTGAAGCTTTCTTT

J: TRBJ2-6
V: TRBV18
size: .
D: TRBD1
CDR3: CASSQATGANSGANVLTF
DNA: TGTGCCAGCTCCCAAGCTACAGGGGCCAACTCTGGGGCCAACGTCCTGACTTTC

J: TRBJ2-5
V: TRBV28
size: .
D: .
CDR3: CASSLDGHQETQYF
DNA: TGTGCCAGCAGTTTAGATGGCCACCAAGAGACCCAGTACTTC

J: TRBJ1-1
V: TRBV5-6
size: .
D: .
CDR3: CASSGWVRVWGVTEAFF
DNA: TGTGCCAGCAGCGGGTGGGTCCGGGTTTGGGGAGTGACTGAAGCTTTCTTT

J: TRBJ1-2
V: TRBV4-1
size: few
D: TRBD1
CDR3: CASSHLTGGSYGYTF
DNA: TGCGCCAGCAGCCATTTGACAGGGGGAAGCTATGGCTACACCTTC

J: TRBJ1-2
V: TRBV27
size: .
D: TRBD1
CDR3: CASSLFRGRGGYTF
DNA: TGTGCCAGCAGTTTGTTCAGGGGGCGCGGTGGCTACACCTTC

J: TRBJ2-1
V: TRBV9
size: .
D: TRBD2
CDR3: CASSGGLAGVNNEQFF
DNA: TGTGCCAGCAGCGGGGGACTAGCGGGAGTCAACAATGAGCAGTTCTTC

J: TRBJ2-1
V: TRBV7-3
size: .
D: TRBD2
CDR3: CASSSSGGYNEQFF
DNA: TGTGCCAGCAGCTCTAGCGGGGGGTACAATGAGCAGTTCTTC

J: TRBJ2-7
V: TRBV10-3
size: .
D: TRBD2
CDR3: CATAASGGPEQYF
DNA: TGTGCCACCGCCGCTAGCGGGGGCCCCGAGCAGTACTTC

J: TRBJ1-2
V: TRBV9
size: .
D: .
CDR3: CASSAPWGGNYGYTF
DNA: TGTGCCAGCAGCGCGCCCTGGGGCGGAAACTATGGCTACACCTTC

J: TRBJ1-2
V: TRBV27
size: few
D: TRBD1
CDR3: CASSRLTGSYGYTF
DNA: TGTGCCAGCAGTCGCCTGACAGGGAGCTATGGCTACACCTTC

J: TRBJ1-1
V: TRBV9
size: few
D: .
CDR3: CASSHQEEGGDTEAFF
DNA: TGTGCCAGCAGCCACCAGGAAGAGGGCGGTGACACTGAAGCTTTCTTT

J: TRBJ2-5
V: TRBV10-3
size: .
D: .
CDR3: CAISSDNQETQYF
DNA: TGTGCCATCAGCTCAGACAACCAAGAGACCCAGTACTTC

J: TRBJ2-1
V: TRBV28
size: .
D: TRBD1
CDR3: CASSSGTGGANEQFF
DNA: TGTGCCAGCAGTTCAGGGACAGGGGGAGCGAATGAGCAGTTCTTC

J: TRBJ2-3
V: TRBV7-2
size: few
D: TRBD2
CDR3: CASSLDGRATDTQYF
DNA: TGTGCCAGCAGCTTGGACGGGAGGGCCACAGATACGCAGTATTTT

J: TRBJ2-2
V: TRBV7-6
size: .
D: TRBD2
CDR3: CASSQTSGGTGELFF
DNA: TGTGCCAGCAGCCAGACTAGCGGTGGCACCGGGGAGCTGTTTTTT

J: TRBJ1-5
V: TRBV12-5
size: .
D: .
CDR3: CASGLSRTDINQPQHF
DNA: TGTGCTAGTGGTTTGTCCCGGACGGACATCAATCAGCCCCAGCATTTT

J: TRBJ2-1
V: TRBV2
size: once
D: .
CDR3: CASKRQLYNEQFF
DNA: TGTGCCAGCAAGAGACAGCTATACAATGAGCAGTTCTTC

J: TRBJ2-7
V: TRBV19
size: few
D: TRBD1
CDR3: CASSTGTGDEQYF
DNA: TGTGCCAGTAGTACCGGGACAGGGGACGAGCAGTACTTC

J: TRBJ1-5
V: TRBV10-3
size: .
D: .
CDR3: CATSGAQGDQPQHF
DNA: TGTGCCACCTCCGGCGCGCAGGGTGATCAGCCCCAGCATTTT

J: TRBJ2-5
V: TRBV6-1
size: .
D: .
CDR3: CASSEGPGLQETQYF
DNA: TGTGCCAGCAGTGAAGGCCCGGGACTGCAAGAGACCCAGTACTTC